A selection of T cell receptor beta chains follows, all from one sample in a study of blood T cell repertoires in COVID-19. Profiled with immunoSEQ multiplex PCR; TCRdb holds only in-frame clones, not every one. Of roughly 500,000 clones detected, about 88% appear once; the ten largest clones hold 8.3%. The sample was PBMCs or T cells enriched from blood (not recorded which). These receptor sequences come from an older woman who had recovered from COVID-19. Both conserved end residues are part of each CDR3. D genes are given only for firm matches. Not all rows give a size; the values are once, few, many and, for expanded clones, a class.

d_gene	v_gene	j_gene	abundance	CDR3aa	CDR3nt
-	TRBV3-1/TRBV3-2	TRBJ1-3	once	CASRSGLSTGNTIYF	TGTGCCAGCAGGTCAGGACTCTCTACTGGAAACACCATATATTTT
TRBD1	TRBV3-1/TRBV3-2	TRBJ1-2	-	CASSRGQVSGGYTF	TGTGCCAGCAGCCGCGGACAGGTATCGGGAGGCTACACCTTC
-	TRBV5-1	TRBJ2-1	-	CASSLELQGTGEQFF	TGCGCCAGCAGCTTGGAACTACAGGGCACGGGTGAGCAGTTCTTC
TRBD1	TRBV12-3/TRBV12-4	TRBJ1-1	once	CASSLGQQAFF	TGTGCCAGCAGTTTGGGACAGCAAGCTTTCTTT
TRBD1	TRBV27	TRBJ2-5	-	CASSFAGGFQETQYF	TGTGCCAGCAGTTTTGCAGGGGGCTTTCAAGAGACCCAGTACTTC
TRBD2	TRBV5-1	TRBJ2-1	few	CASSWLPSGGADEQFF	TGCGCCAGCAGCTGGCTCCCTAGCGGGGGGGCTGATGAGCAGTTCTTC
-	TRBV5-6	TRBJ1-1	-	CASRTENTEAFF	TGTGCCAGCAGAACAGAGAACACTGAAGCTTTCTTT
-	TRBV5-5	TRBJ1-6	-	CASSFGDTVGSPLHF	TGTGCCAGCAGCTTTGGGGACACCGTAGGCTCACCCCTCCACTTT
TRBD2	TRBV7-2	TRBJ2-3	once	CASSLAGTSIADTQYF	TGTGCCAGCAGCTTAGCGGGGACTAGCATCGCAGATACGCAGTATTTT
TRBD1	TRBV2	TRBJ2-1	-	CASSGQGIYNEQFF	TGTGCCAGCTCGGGACAGGGGATTTACAATGAGCAGTTCTTC
TRBD2	TRBV13	TRBJ2-1	-	CASTWGGSSNEQFF	TGTGCCAGCACCTGGGGAGGGTCATCGAATGAGCAGTTCTTC
TRBD1	TRBV7-8	TRBJ1-2	-	CASSAQGAANYGYTF	TGTGCCAGCAGCGCCCAGGGGGCAGCTAACTATGGCTACACCTTC
-	TRBV3-1/TRBV3-2	TRBJ1-6	-	CASSQAGRTELALHF	TGTGCCAGCAGCCAGGCGGGACGGACGGAATTGGCCCTCCACTTT
-	TRBV24-1	TRBJ1-2	-	CATSNSALGGYTF	TGTGCCACCAGCAACAGTGCGTTGGGTGGCTACACCTTC
TRBD1	TRBV10-2	TRBJ2-7	-	CASSEWGQGAYEQYF	TGCGCCAGCAGTGAGTGGGGACAGGGAGCCTACGAGCAGTACTTC
-	TRBV5-4	TRBJ1-5	-	CASSFRGGGGNQPQHF	TGTGCCAGCAGCTTCAGGGGCGGGGGGGGCAATCAGCCCCAGCATTTT
-	TRBV4-1	TRBJ1-3	-	CASSLQGNSGNTIYF	TGCGCCAGCAGCCTTCAGGGTAACTCTGGAAACACCATATATTTT
TRBD1	TRBV24-1	TRBJ2-1	-	CATSESGTGGNEQFF	TGTGCCACCAGTGAGTCCGGGACAGGGGGTAATGAGCAGTTCTTC
TRBD1	TRBV5-1	TRBJ1-2	-	CASSLGTGRGYTF	TGCGCCAGCAGCTTGGGGACAGGTCGGGGCTACACCTTC
TRBD2	TRBV15	TRBJ2-1	-	CATSLRLAGAKNEQFF	TGTGCCACCAGCCTAAGACTAGCGGGGGCTAAAAATGAGCAGTTCTTC
-	TRBV15	TRBJ1-5	few	CATSRGTQGDQPQHF	TGTGCCACCAGCAGAGGGACCCAAGGGGATCAGCCCCAGCATTTT
-	TRBV2	TRBJ1-2	-	CANTSGFGGYTF	TGTGCCAACACCTCCGGGTTCGGTGGCTACACCTTC
TRBD1	TRBV5-1	TRBJ2-7	-	CASRQGGTGAYEQYF	TGCGCCAGCAGACAAGGCGGGACAGGAGCCTACGAGCAGTACTTC
-	TRBV18	TRBJ2-2	-	CASSPAGQWNTGELFF	TGTGCCAGCTCCCCTGCGGGACAGTGGAACACCGGGGAGCTGTTTTTT
TRBD1	TRBV5-1	TRBJ1-1	-	CASSRDRITEAFF	TGCGCCAGCAGCCGGGACAGAATCACTGAAGCTTTCTTT
TRBD1	TRBV18	TRBJ1-2	-	CASSPSTGENYGYTF	TGTGCCAGCTCACCCTCGACAGGGGAGAACTATGGCTACACCTTC
TRBD1	TRBV24-1	TRBJ2-1	once	CATSDADRGNNEQFF	TGTGCCACCAGTGATGCGGACAGGGGTAACAATGAGCAGTTCTTC
-	TRBV24-1	TRBJ1-2	-	CATSARGALGYGYTF	TGTGCCACCAGTGCCCGGGGGGCCCTTGGCTATGGCTACACCTTC
-	TRBV5-6	TRBJ1-4	-	CASSLGRDATNEKLFF	TGTGCCAGCAGCTTGGGCCGGGATGCAACTAATGAAAAACTGTTTTTT
-	TRBV19	TRBJ1-6	-	CASTIGDTQGPLHF	TGTGCCAGTACCATCGGAGACACCCAGGGCCCCCTCCACTTT
-	TRBV28	TRBJ1-5	-	CASSLSGGHGQPQHF	TGTGCCAGCAGTTTGTCGGGGGGGCATGGGCAGCCCCAGCATTTT
-	TRBV27	TRBJ1-3	-	CASSPPLSSGNTIYF	TGTGCCAGCAGTCCTCCTTTGTCCTCTGGAAACACCATATATTTT
-	TRBV11-2	TRBJ2-1	few	CASSLSGTLDNEQFF	TGTGCCAGCAGCTTATCCGGGACTCTGGACAATGAGCAGTTCTTC
TRBD1	TRBV19	TRBJ1-4	-	CASSPGGQAWVEKLFF	TGTGCCAGTAGTCCCGGGGGACAGGCATGGGTTGAAAAACTGTTTTTT
-	TRBV9	TRBJ2-2	-	CASSVGGGLTGELFF	TGTGCCAGCAGCGTAGGTGGGGGCCTCACCGGGGAGCTGTTTTTT
TRBD1	TRBV5-6	TRBJ2-4	-	CASSLAGGLAKNIQYF	TGTGCCAGCAGCTTGGCAGGGGGCCTAGCCAAAAACATTCAGTACTTC
TRBD1	TRBV7-8	TRBJ1-5	few	CASSLDRVMFQPQHF	TGTGCCAGCAGTTTGGACAGGGTAATGTTCCAGCCCCAGCATTTT
TRBD1	TRBV24-1	TRBJ2-3	-	CATSDPATGQGGDTQYF	TGTGCCACCAGTGACCCGGCTACCGGACAGGGGGGAGATACGCAGTATTTT
-	TRBV28	TRBJ1-1	-	CASIWGGAGTEAFF	TGTGCCAGCATTTGGGGAGGGGCGGGGACTGAAGCTTTCTTT